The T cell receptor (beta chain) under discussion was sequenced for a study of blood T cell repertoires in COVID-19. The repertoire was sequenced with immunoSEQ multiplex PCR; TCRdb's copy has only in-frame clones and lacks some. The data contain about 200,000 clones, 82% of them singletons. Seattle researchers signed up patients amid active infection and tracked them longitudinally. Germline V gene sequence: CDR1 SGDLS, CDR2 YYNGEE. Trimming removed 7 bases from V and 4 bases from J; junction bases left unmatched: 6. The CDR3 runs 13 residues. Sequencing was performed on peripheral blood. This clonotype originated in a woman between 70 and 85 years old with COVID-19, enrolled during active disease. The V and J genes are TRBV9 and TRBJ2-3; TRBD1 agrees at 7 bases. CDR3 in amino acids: CASGKRGPDTQYF. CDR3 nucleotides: TGTGCCAGCGGTAAGAGGGGGCCAGATACGCAGTATTTT.